These 9 T cell receptor beta chains share one sample of origin, sequenced in a study of T cell responses to AZD1222 COVID-19 vaccine. The data were produced by immunoSEQ multiplex PCR, yet TCRdb's version contains in-frame clones alone and is incomplete. The sample carries 150,000 to 200,000 clones, approximately 94% recorded once. Specimen: peripheral blood, collected on day 0 of AZD1222 vaccination. Receptor source: an adult in good health.

Notes on this clone: Other DNA sequences in the sample encode the same CDR3. The chain combines TRBV28 with TRBJ1-1; D not certain. Per the germline V gene, CDR1 is MDHEN and CDR2 is SYDVKM. Trimming pared 6 bases from V and 5 bases from J, leaving 13 bases between. CDR3 length: 13 amino acids. CDR3 amino acids: CASSPGPRTEAFF. The CDR3 nucleotides read TGTGCCAGCAGCCCGGGTCCGAGGACTGAAGCTTTCTTT.

This clone was recorded once. The chain joins TRBV5-1 to TRBJ1-3, with TRBD1 matching over 8 bases. The germline V gene encodes CDR1 SGHRS and CDR2 YFSETQ. The length of the CDR3 is 17 residues. V was clipped by 4 bases and J by 6 bases; unmatched bases: 15. The CDR3 DNA follows: TGCGCCAGCAGCCACAAAAATTCCTCAGGGGGCTCAAACACCATATATTTT. Amino acid sequence: CASSHKNSSGGSNTIYF.

The V gene is TRBV2, the J gene TRBJ2-1, with 8 bases matching TRBD1. The CDR3 loop spans 14 amino acids. The germline gives CDR1 SNHLY, CDR2 FYNNEI. J lost 7 bases, V lost 3 bases, and 5 bases had no gene match. CDR3 sequence: CASSDPRGRNEQFF. DNA of the CDR3: TGTGCCAGCAGTGATCCCAGGGGGCGGAATGAGCAGTTCTTC.

The chain uses TRBV27 and TRBJ2-7; TRBD2 agrees at 8 bases. The length of the CDR3 is 16 residues. Germline CDR1 and CDR2: MNHEY and SMNVEV (reference sequence). The J segment lost 2 bases and the V segment lost 3 bases, leaving 9 bases of the junction unmatched. CDR3 in amino acids: CASSLGLREAPYEQYF. CDR3 in DNA: TGTGCCAGCAGTTTGGGTTTGCGGGAGGCACCCTACGAGCAGTACTTC.

The chain is built from TRBV19 and TRBJ2-1; the D is unclear. The CDR3 is 14 amino acids. The V and J ends lost 8 bases and 2 bases respectively, with 13 bases between them. Germline-derived CDR1 and CDR2 are LNHDA and SQIVND (reference sequence). This chain's CDR3 is CASGRANPYNEQFF. The CDR3, as DNA: TGTGCCAGTGGAAGGGCCAACCCCTACAATGAGCAGTTCTTC.

This rearrangement joins TRBV3-1 (or the pseudogene TRBV3-2) to TRBJ2-7, with D perhaps given as TRBD1 or TRBD2 (6 bases each). V was cut by 0 bases and J by 9 bases, with 18 bases left in between. The CDR3 sequence is 15 residues long. Germline V CDR1 and CDR2: LGHDT, YNNKEL (reference sequence). The CDR3 bases are TGTGCCAGCAGCCAAGATCACGTCTCGGGGGCTGGGCAGTACTTC. It encodes CASSQDHVSGAGQYF.

The chain is built from TRBV28 and TRBJ1-2; no clear D gene. This CDR3 contains 15 residues. V lost 3 bases to trimming and J lost 8 bases, with 19 bases between them. Germline V CDR1 and CDR2: MDHEN, SYDVKM. The CDR3 nucleotides are TGTGCCAGCAGTTTCAAATCAATCCGATTGAGGGGCTACACCTTC. It yields the protein CASSFKSIRLRGYTF.

The chain uses TRBV2 and TRBJ2-5; maybe TRBD1 (5 bases). The V and J ends lost 7 bases and 1 base respectively, with 7 bases between them. In germline, CDR1 is SNHLY, CDR2 FYNNEI. The CDR3 has 12 amino acids. The CDR3 sequence is CASNRFQETQYF. The DNA of the CDR3 is TGTGCCAGCAACAGGTTCCAAGAGACCCAGTACTTC.

This clone was seen once. This CDR3 is also generated by other DNA sequences in the sample. The V call is TRBV5-5, the J call TRBJ1-5, with D tentatively TRBD1 (5 bases). The CDR3 consists of 14 residues. Between the trimmed V and J ends, which lost 1 base and 2 bases, there was a span of 7 bases. Germline V gene sequence: CDR1 SGHKS, CDR2 YYEKEE (reference sequence). DNA of the CDR3: TGTGCCAGCAGCTTGAGGGGCCGCAATCAGCCCCAGCATTTT. Translating gives CASSLRGRNQPQHF.